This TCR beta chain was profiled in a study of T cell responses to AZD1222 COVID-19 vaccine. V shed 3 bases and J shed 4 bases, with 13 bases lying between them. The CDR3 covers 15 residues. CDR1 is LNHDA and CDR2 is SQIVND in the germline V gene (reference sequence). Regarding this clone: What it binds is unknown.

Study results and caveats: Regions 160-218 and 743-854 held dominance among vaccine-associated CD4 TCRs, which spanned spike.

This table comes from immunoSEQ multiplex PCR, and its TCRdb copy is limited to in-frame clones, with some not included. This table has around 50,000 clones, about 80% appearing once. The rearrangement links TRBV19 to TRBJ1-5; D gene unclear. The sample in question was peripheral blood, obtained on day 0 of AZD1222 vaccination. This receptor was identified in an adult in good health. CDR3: CASSIGGRMNQPQHF. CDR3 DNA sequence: TGTGCCAGTAGTATTGGAGGACGGATGAATCAGCCCCAGCATTTT.